This TCR beta chain comes out of a study of human T cells and chemical hapten exposure (dated by TCRdb to about 2021). General notes on the study: For sensitization, 2% DPC in acetone was applied to a roughly 2 cm by roughly 2 cm area of upper inner arm skin. Peripheral blood TCR repertoire changes were tracked in vivo in alopecia patients during primary and secondary sensitization to the hapten diphenylcyclopropenone (DPC). Twenty-nine alopecia patients provided blood for TCR sequencing at one to four time points (pre-sensitization, 2, 6 and 24 weeks). Patch tests used Finn chambers with 0.01% DPC on the upper back, scored after 6 days by International Contact Dermatitis Research Group standards. The patient cohort, mostly female, included alopecia areata with under or over 50% scalp involvement, alopecia totalis and alopecia universalis. Throughout the approximately 25-week study period, patients were also given weekly therapeutic DPC doses on the scalp. Blood was sampled from patients pre-sensitization (week 0) and at 2, 6 and about 24 weeks after DPC sensitization. Libraries were pooled for sequencing, and variation in per-sample TCR yields was attributed mainly to small differences in library volumes within the pool.

Read against the paper, the sample's time point label means: pre-sensitization, week 0. The intended sense of this specimen's treatment or condition label: therapeutic diphenylcyclopropenone sensitization with weekly scalp DPC. At each patch-test visit, blood was drawn before the patch test was applied. Patients were considered eligible if aged 18 to 70, diagnosed with alopecia and deemed suitable for DPC therapy, and patients were excluded if pregnant. Total RNA was isolated from unfractionated whole blood collected in Tempus Blood RNA tubes. On the study overall, not on this receptor specifically: Patch test score was positively correlated with the number of PT1 expanded TCRs, with significance at thresholds 8, 16 and 32 but not at 4. Compared with pre-sensitization or healthy control sets, expanded TCRs formed significantly more large CDR3 similarity clusters, which is consistent with antigen-driven responses. No change with DPC sensitization was found in the number of TCRs above 1 in 1000 frequency, and no evidence of global repertoire structure alterations was found. Repeated subsampling changed both the strength of the expansion versus patch-test correlation and the threshold at which that correlation became significant. Because every patient had alopecia, a presumed autoimmune disease, the patients' immune response might differ from that of healthy individuals.

Library preparation was by RACE. The reads were generated on a NextSeq 500. During library preparation, unique molecular identifiers were attached to individual cDNA molecules so that TCRs could be counted quantitatively and reproducibly. Both TCR alpha and TCR beta chains were sequenced from each blood RNA sample. Per the original workflow: The median number of TCRs per sample was around 100,000, ranging from roughly 23,224 to 690,600. The Decombinator software suite was used to annotate the V, J and CDR3 of the TCR reads. For PS versus PT1 abundance plots, all samples were subsampled to the same number of TCRs (28,000). Expanded TCRs were defined as absent before sensitization and observed at least eight times at the 2-week time point. The raw public reads went through TCRdb reprocessing: fastp at Q25, MiXCR clone calling, in-frame beta chains kept. All rows with the same CDR3 protein become a single entry with the most common DNA and genes. None of the V and J calls come from the authors' own analysis; TCRdb made them. Here the sample has about 120,000 distinct CDR3 sequences; roughly 12% occur a single time. Together, the top ten hold around 2.7% of the sample.

For this clonotype: What this receptor recognizes is not known. One base away there is no much larger clone; base qualities are not given.

CDR1 and CDR2, per the germline V gene, are SQVTM and ANQGSEA. V trim: 6 bases; J trim: 4 bases; unmatched bases: 7. The cysteine opens and the phenylalanine closes a CDR3 of 14 amino acids. Solely the CDR3 DNA is kept, with 42 bases framed from the first base. The source of this sequence is a woman aged 18-29 years with alopecia areata. Some clones in this sample may be carry-over from other donors' samples. The chain joins TRBV29-1 to TRBJ2-3; TRBD1 lines up with 10 middle nucleotides. The starting material was whole blood, obtained in connection with sensitization to the hapten diphenylcyclopropenone (DPC). The CDR3 reads as follows: CSVTGQGIADTQYF. Read as DNA, the sequence is TGCAGCGTCACGGGACAGGGGATCGCAGATACGCAGTATTTT.